Shown below are 12 T cell receptor beta chains from a single sample sequenced in a study of CD8+ T cells in alopecia areata. Following extraction, RNA underwent reverse transcription to cDNA, which served as the sequencing template. TCRdb keeps only in-frame clones here, not all; method: immunoSEQ multiplex PCR. The data show about 98,000 clones, under 45% seen once. The sequenced sample was CD4+ T cells sorted from blood. The receptors were gathered from a human donor with alopecia areata.

This clone was found a few times. The CDR3 region has the DNA TGTGCCAGCACCGAGCCCCCCGGAGGGCAGTACTTC. Its translation: CASTEPPGGQYF. This chain joins TRBV28 and TRBJ2-7; D is possibly TRBD2 (5 bases). Germline V gives CDR1 MDHEN, CDR2 SYDVKM. Trimming left V 7 bases short and J 9 bases short, with 16 bases between. This CDR3 is 12 amino acids long.

This clone showed up just a few times. The CDR3, as DNA: TGTGCCAGCCGGGAGGGCCGGTTTCGTTTCTCTGAGCAGTTCTTC. Translation gives CASREGRFRFSEQFF. The J gene is TRBJ2-1, the V gene TRBV28; TRBD2 aligns across 8 bases. The germline V gene has CDR1 MDHEN and CDR2 SYDVKM. V trimming: 8 bases; J trimming: 9 bases; junction bases outside the gene matches: 15. There are 15 residues in the CDR3.

This clone was found a few times. Written as DNA, the CDR3 is TGTGCCAGCAATCTCTTGGGGATAGGGTCCTACGAGCAGTACTTC. Its translation: CASNLLGIGSYEQYF. The rearrangement uses TRBV28 and TRBJ2-7; the D is unclear. V was trimmed by 7 bases and J by 1 base, leaving 17 bases between them. Germline V CDR1 and CDR2: MDHEN, SYDVKM. This CDR3 region has 15 residues. Combining the CDR3 with reference TRBV28 and TRBJ2-7 gives the whole variable domain DVKVTQSSRYLVKRTGEKVFLECVQDMDHENMFWYRQDPGLGLRLIYFSYDVKMKEKGDIPEGYSVSREKKERFSLILESASTNQTSMYLCASNLLGIGSYEQYFGPGTRLTVT.

J is TRBJ1-2 and V is TRBV30, with D hard to call. CDR1 and CDR2 (germline): GTSNPN, SVGIG (reference sequence). The CDR3 is made up of 13 amino acids. With 6 bases removed from V and 0 bases from J, the gap between germline ends came to 11 bases. The CDR3 reads CACNRASNYGYTF. CDR3 bases: TGTGCCTGTAACCGGGCCTCTAACTATGGCTACACCTTC.

The chain couples TRBV7-8 to TRBJ2-1; the match to TRBD2 covers 8 bases. Germline V lookup: CDR1 SGHVS, CDR2 FQNEAQ. After removal of 3 bases from V and 6 bases from J, the junction contained 7 bases not matched to a gene. The CDR3 has 15 amino acids. For the CDR3, the DNA is TGTGCCAGCAGCTTGAATTCCGGGACTAGCAATGAGCAGTTCTTC. It translates to CASSLNSGTSNEQFF.

The chain links TRBV29-1 to TRBJ2-5; maybe TRBD1 (6 bases). The DNA end is a closer match to TRBJ2-7, so the J assignment may be wrong. This CDR3 is 12 amino acids long. Germline V gene lookup returns CDR1 SQVTM and CDR2 ANQGSEA. CDR3 in DNA: TGCAGCGTTGAAAAGACAGGCTACGAGCAGTACTTC. It is translated as CSVEKTGYEQYF.

V usage is TRBV29-1 and J usage is TRBJ2-5; TRBD2 matches at 7 bases. Germline lookup yields CDR1 SQVTM and CDR2 ANQGSEA. The junction had 5 bases not matched to a gene; V was cut back by 6 bases and J by 1 base. This CDR3 spans 13 amino acids. CDR3 DNA: TGCAGCGTGCGATGGGGGGGCCAAGAGACCCAGTACTTC. It specifies CSVRWGGQETQYF.

This clone was seen more than once but under ten times. The chain couples TRBV29-1 to TRBJ2-2; 7 positions match TRBD1. Germline values: CDR1 SQVTM, CDR2 ANQGSEA. The CDR3 contains 15 residues. Unmatched junction bases numbered 6, after V lost 5 bases and J lost 0 bases. DNA for the CDR3: TGCAGCGTTAATGACAGGGCATCGAACACCGGGGAGCTGTTTTTT. Residues: CSVNDRASNTGELFF.

This clone occurred a few times. The gene calls are TRBV7-6 and TRBJ1-5; weak D call: TRBD1 (5 bases). With 5 bases removed from V and 7 bases from J, the gap between germline ends came to 15 bases. CDR3 length equals 14 residues. The germline V gene has CDR1 SGHVS and CDR2 FNYEAQ. The DNA of the CDR3 is TGTGCCAGCAGCCTGGAGCGGCGGGGCCAGCCCCAGCATTTT. As protein: CASSLERRGQPQHF. The whole variable domain, filled in from reference TRBV7-6 and TRBJ1-5, reads GAGVSQSPRYKVTKRGQDVALRCDPISGHVSLYWYRQALGQGPEFLTYFNYEAQQDKSGLPNDRFSAERPEGSISTLTIQRTEQRDSAMYRCASSLERRGQPQHFGDGTRLSIL.

This sequence joins TRBV29-1 and TRBJ1-2; perhaps TRBD1 as D (6 bases). The CDR3 loop spans 14 amino acids. Germline CDR1 is SQVTM and CDR2 is ANQGSEA. V dropped 6 bases and J dropped 7 bases, with 21 bases sitting between them. The CDR3: CSVGGQRQSGGYTF. The CDR3 nucleotides are TGCAGCGTAGGAGGACAGCGCCAAAGTGGTGGCTACACCTTC.

This clone has just a few counts. The gene calls are TRBV5-1 and TRBJ2-5; tentative D call: TRBD2 (6 bases). CDR3 length: 15 residues. CDR1 is SGHRS, CDR2 YFSETQ, per germline. With 0 bases removed from V and 2 bases from J, the gap between germline ends came to 11 bases. The DNA of the CDR3 is TGCGCCAGCAGCTTGGCCGGAGGGGATCAAGAGACCCAGTACTTC. It is translated as CASSLAGGDQETQYF.

The DNA for the CDR3 is TGTGCCAGCAGCTCCAGGGGTAGCGGGGGTTACGAGCAGTACTTC. Translation gives CASSSRGSGGYEQYF. V gene TRBV7-9 combines with J gene TRBJ2-7, with TRBD2 matching over 9 bases. The junction had 8 bases not matched to a gene; V was cut back by 4 bases and J by 4 bases. From germline, CDR1 is SEHNR and CDR2 FQNEAQ (reference sequence). This CDR3 is 15 amino acids long.